The source of this T cell receptor (beta chain) is a study of T cell repertoires in cytomegalovirus infection. Across the whole study: CMV infection together with matching HLA type was indicated by public TCR beta signatures. Broader study findings: In two of eight donors, the top clonotype was HLA-C-restricted CMV-specific. Summed frequency of shared TCR beta families picked out CMV carriers who also had the relevant HLA.

MiXCR, run by TCRdb on the reads, gives a single entry per CDR3 protein. The sample contains under 600,000 distinct CDR3 sequences, 15% to 20% of which appear only once. This clonotype was detected many times. Its antigen is not identified. The CDR3 covers 15 residues. Germline values: CDR1 SEHNR, CDR2 FQNEAQ (reference sequence). V lost 8 bases and J 0 bases, leaving 13 bases between the germline ends. Sequenced input: CD8+ T cells from PBMCs. The rearrangement uses TRBV7-9 and TRBJ1-4; no firm D call. The receptor was derived from a human donor in good health (CMV status not recorded). Some clones in this sample may be carry-over from other donors' samples. The chain's CDR3 is CASVSTDPTNEKLFF. DNA of the CDR3: TGTGCCAGCGTCTCTACGGATCCAACTAATGAAAAACTGTTTTTT.